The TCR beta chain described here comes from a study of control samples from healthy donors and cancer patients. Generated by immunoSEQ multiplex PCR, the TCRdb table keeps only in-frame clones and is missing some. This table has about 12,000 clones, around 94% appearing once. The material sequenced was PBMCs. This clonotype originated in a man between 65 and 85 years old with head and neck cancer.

CDR3 coding DNA: TGCGCCAGCAGTCACCCGGGCCCCACCGATCAGCCCCAGCATTTT. This sequence encodes CASSHPGPTDQPQHF. J is TRBJ1-5 and V is TRBV23-1; D is ambiguous. TRBV23-1 is designated an ORF whose function remains uncertain. The ends were cut back, 3 bases at V and 5 bases at J, with 14 bases in the middle. The CDR3 contains 15 residues.